The clone carrying this T cell receptor beta chain was picked up many times. Germline values: CDR1 DFQATT, CDR2 SNEGSKA (reference sequence). Trimming at V came to 6 bases and at J to 5 bases, leaving 9 bases not matched to a gene. The CDR3 has 15 amino acids. These data belong to a study of neurological immune-mediated disorders. TCRdb recomputed calls from the 5' RACE reads with MiXCR, one row per CDR3 protein. Of about 80,000 distinct CDR3 sequences in the sample, nearly 6% are singletons; the top ten hold 7.9%. Time point indicated: longitudinal time-point 2. Sequencing was done on a sample of PBMCs. The V and J genes are TRBV20-1 and TRBJ2-2; TRBD2 matches 10 bases. The TCR comes from a woman aged 60-70 years with multiple sclerosis. The CDR3 spells CSAPTAGGRTGELFF. As DNA, the CDR3 is TGCAGTGCCCCGACAGCGGGGGGGCGAACCGGGGAGCTGTTTTTT.